This entry is about one TCR beta chain. Its antigen remains unidentified. Unique molecular identifiers tagged the TCRbeta library. In TCRdb, the PCR reads were re-called with MiXCR into one record per CDR3 protein. The repertoire holds hundreds of thousands of distinct CDR3 sequences, with roughly a quarter as singletons. The data belong to a study of T-cell reconstitution after alpha-beta-depleted transplantation in children. Broader study findings: The origin of alpha-beta T cells about two months after transplant was reportedly several hundred expanded graft clones. In some patients, recipient T cells and intrathymic progenitors surviving conditioning explained high day-60 diversity. Counts and diversity of T cells one year after transplant came mostly from newly produced T cells.

Germline V gene lookup returns CDR1 MDHEN and CDR2 SYDVKM. The V segment lost 8 bases and the J segment 7 bases; nucleotides outside the gene matches: 4. The CDR3 runs 11 residues. The chain recombines TRBV28 with TRBJ1-1, with 7 bases aligning to TRBD1. The specimen comprised PBMCs, mostly from graft donor cells, sampled 360 days after TCRalphabeta/CD19-depleted stem cell transplant. The source of this sequence is a female patient aged 2 to 10 who had a stem cell transplant for congenital amegakaryocytic thrombocytopenia, so the T cells may come from the graft donor. The CDR3 is CASLDRDEAFF. Here the CDR3 DNA reads TGTGCCAGCCTAGACAGGGATGAAGCTTTCTTT.